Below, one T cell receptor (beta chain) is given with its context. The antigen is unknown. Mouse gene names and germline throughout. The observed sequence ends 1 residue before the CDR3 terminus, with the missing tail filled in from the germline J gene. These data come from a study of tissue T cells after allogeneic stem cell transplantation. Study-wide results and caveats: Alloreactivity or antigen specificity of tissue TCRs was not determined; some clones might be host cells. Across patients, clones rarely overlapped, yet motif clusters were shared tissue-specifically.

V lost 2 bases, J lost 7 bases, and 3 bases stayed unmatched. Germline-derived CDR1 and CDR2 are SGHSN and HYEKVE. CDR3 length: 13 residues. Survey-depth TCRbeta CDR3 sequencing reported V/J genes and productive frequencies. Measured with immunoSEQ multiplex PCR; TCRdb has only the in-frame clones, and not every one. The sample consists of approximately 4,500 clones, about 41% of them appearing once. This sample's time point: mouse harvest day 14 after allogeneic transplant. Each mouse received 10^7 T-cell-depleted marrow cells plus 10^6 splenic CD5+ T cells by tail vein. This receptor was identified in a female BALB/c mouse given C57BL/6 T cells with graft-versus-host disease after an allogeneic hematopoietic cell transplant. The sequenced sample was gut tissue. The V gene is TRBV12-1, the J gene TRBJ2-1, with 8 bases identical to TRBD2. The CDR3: CASSQGLVAEQFF. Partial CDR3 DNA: TGTGCCAGCTCTCAGGGACTGGTAGCTGAGCAGTTC.